These 8 T cell receptor beta chains share one sample of origin, sequenced in a study of blood T cell repertoires in COVID-19. Method: immunoSEQ multiplex PCR; TCRdb's copy keeps in-frame clones and lacks some. The sample has around 300,000 clones; around 90% are singletons. The specimen sequenced was peripheral blood. These receptors all come from a man younger than 35 with active or convalescent COVID-19.

The chain uses TRBV11-2 and TRBJ1-5; the D gene is possibly TRBD1 (5 bases). Germline V gene sequence: CDR1 SGHAT, CDR2 FQNNGV. The V end lost 3 bases, the J end lost 0 bases, and 18 bases lay between the germline ends. The CDR3 totals 18 residues. In nucleotides, the CDR3 is TGTGCCAGCAGCTTGAAAGGGGCGCTCGGTTATAGCAATCAGCCCCAGCATTTT. Translating gives CASSLKGALGYSNQPQHF.

The chain combines TRBV5-6 with TRBJ2-7, with a tentative D call TRBD2 (6 bases). The ends were cut back, 1 base at V and 0 bases at J, with 11 bases in the middle. The germline V gene encodes CDR1 SGHDT and CDR2 YYEEEE. The CDR3 has 15 residues. CDR3 protein: CASSLFGGSSYEQYF. CDR3 DNA: TGTGCCAGCAGCTTGTTTGGGGGGAGCTCCTACGAGCAGTACTTC.

This sequence joins TRBV9 and TRBJ1-1; D not resolved. The CDR3 covers 15 residues. Germline assignment: CDR1 SGDLS and CDR2 YYNGEE. The V gene lost 0 bases and the J gene lost 0 bases, with 9 bases spanning the gap. CDR3: CASSVATNVNTEAFF. The CDR3 nucleotides read TGTGCCAGCAGCGTAGCGACAAATGTGAACACTGAAGCTTTCTTT.

This clone was counted once. The chain employs TRBV5-1 and TRBJ1-2; 8 bases agree with TRBD1. This CDR3 contains 15 residues. Germline assignment: CDR1 SGHRS and CDR2 YFSETQ. Unmatched junction bases numbered 5, after V lost 0 bases and J lost 4 bases. CDR3 coding DNA: TGCGCCAGCAGCTTGGGGGGACAGGAAGGCTATGGCTACACCTTC. Translation: CASSLGGQEGYGYTF. The full variable domain, with the rest looked up from reference TRBV5-1 and TRBJ1-2, is KAGVTQTPRYLIKTRGQQVTLSCSPISGHRSVSWYQQTPGQGLQFLFEYFSETQRNKGNFPGRFSGRQFSNSRSEMNVSTLELGDSALYLCASSLGGQEGYGYTFGSGTRLTVV.

The chain recombines TRBV11-3 with TRBJ2-3; 9 nucleotides agree with TRBD2. Germline lookup yields CDR1 SGHNT and CDR2 YENEEA. The length of the CDR3 is 16 residues. The J segment lost 4 bases and the V segment lost 1 base, leaving 6 bases of the junction unmatched. DNA for the CDR3: TGTGCCAGCAGCTTAGGCGGCGGGGGGGCATCAGATACGCAGTATTTT. Translating it yields CASSLGGGGASDTQYF.

J is TRBJ1-4 and V is TRBV18, with D possibly TRBD1 on 6 matching bases. Per germline, CDR1 KGHSH and CDR2 LQKENI. The CDR3 runs to 14 residues. Trimming stripped 4 bases from V and 4 bases from J, with 10 bases between. The CDR3 sequence is CASSLDSINEKLFF. The CDR3 DNA reads as TGTGCCAGCTCACTGGACAGTATTAATGAAAAACTGTTTTTT.

The rearrangement joins TRBV10-3 to TRBJ2-7; TRBD1 is a possible D gene (5 bases). Trimming stripped 2 bases from V and 0 bases from J, with 11 bases between. The CDR3 is 15 residues long. Germline V gives CDR1 ENHRY, CDR2 SYGVKD. Here the CDR3 reads CAISENHRSSYEQYF. In nucleotides, the CDR3 is TGTGCCATCAGTGAGAATCACAGGAGCTCCTACGAGCAGTACTTC.

In this sample, this clone turned up once. The chain links TRBV2 to TRBJ2-2; perhaps TRBD2 as D (5 bases). Germline CDR1 reads SNHLY; CDR2 reads FYNNEI. The V and J ends lost 5 bases and 6 bases respectively, with 10 bases between them. The CDR3 consists of 13 residues. The CDR3 loop is CASSSQRAGELFF. In DNA form, the CDR3 reads TGTGCCAGCAGTAGTCAGAGGGCCGGGGAGCTGTTTTTT.